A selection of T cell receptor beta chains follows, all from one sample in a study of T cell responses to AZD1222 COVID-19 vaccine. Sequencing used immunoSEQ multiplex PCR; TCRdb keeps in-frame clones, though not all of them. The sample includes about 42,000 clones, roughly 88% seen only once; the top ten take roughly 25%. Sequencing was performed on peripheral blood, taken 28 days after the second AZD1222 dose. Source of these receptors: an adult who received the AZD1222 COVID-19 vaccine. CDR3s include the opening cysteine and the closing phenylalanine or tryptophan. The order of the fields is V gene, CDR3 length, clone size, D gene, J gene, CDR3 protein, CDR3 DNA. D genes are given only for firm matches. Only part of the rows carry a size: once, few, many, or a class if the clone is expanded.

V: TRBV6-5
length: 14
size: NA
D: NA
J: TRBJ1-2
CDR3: CASSPYLAKYGYTF
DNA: TGTGCCAGCAGCCCCTATCTGGCTAAGTATGGCTACACCTTC

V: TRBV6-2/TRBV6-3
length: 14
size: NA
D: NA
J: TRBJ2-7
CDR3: CASSRGGRTYEQYF
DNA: TGTGCCAGCAGTCGCGGCGGGCGAACCTACGAGCAGTACTTC

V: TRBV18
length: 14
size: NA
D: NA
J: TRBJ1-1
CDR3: CASSPGTGYTEAFF
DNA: TGTGCCAGCTCACCGGGAACAGGGTACACTGAAGCTTTCTTT

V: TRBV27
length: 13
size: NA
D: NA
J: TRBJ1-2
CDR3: CASSFQVNYGYTF
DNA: TGTGCCAGCAGTTTCCAGGTTAACTATGGCTACACCTTC

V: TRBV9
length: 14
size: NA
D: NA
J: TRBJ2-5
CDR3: CASSVGVGQETQYF
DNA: TGTGCCAGCAGCGTAGGGGTCGGTCAAGAGACCCAGTACTTC

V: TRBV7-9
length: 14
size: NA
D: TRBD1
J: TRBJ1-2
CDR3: CASSFQGVAYGYTF
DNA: TGTGCCAGCAGCTTTCAGGGGGTTGCCTATGGCTACACCTTC

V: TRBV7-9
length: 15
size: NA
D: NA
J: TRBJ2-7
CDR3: CASSPQGLSSYEQYF
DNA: TGTGCCAGCAGCCCCCAGGGCCTTAGCTCCTACGAGCAGTACTTC

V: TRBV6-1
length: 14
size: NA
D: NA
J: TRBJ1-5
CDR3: CASSEDYSNQPQHF
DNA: TGTGCCAGCAGTGAGGATTATAGCAATCAGCCCCAGCATTTT

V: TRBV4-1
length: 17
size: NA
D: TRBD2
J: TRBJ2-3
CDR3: CASSQDGSGGSLDTQYF
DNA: TGCGCCAGCAGCCAAGACGGTAGCGGGGGGTCCTTGGATACGCAGTATTTT

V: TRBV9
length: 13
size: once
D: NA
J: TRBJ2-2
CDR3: CASSPTIGGELFF
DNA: TGTGCCAGCAGCCCGACTATAGGGGGGGAGCTGTTTTTT

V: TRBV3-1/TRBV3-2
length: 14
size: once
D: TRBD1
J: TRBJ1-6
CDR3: CASSSGQGGSPLHF
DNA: TGTGCCAGCAGCTCGGGACAGGGAGGATCACCCCTCCACTTT

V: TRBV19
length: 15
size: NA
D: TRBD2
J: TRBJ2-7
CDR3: CASSRTSGNSYEQYF
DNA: TGTGCCAGTAGTCGGACTAGCGGGAACTCCTACGAGCAGTACTTC

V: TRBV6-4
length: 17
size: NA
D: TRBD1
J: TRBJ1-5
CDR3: CASSDPRTGGLNQPQHF
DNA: TGTGCCAGCAGTGACCCCCGGACAGGGGGATTAAATCAGCCCCAGCATTTT

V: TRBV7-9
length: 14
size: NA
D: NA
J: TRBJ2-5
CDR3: CASSSRNTQETQYF
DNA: TGTGCCAGCAGCTCCAGGAATACCCAAGAGACCCAGTACTTC

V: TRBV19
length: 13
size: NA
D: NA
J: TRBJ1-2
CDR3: CASSDNGGYGYTF
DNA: TGTGCCAGTAGTGACAATGGCGGGTATGGCTACACCTTC

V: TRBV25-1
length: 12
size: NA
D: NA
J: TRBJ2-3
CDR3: CASRGGTDTQYF
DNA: TGTGCCAGCAGGGGGGGCACAGATACGCAGTATTTT

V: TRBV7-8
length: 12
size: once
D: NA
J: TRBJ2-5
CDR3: CASSLGEETQYF
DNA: TGTGCCAGCAGCTTAGGCGAAGAGACCCAGTACTTC

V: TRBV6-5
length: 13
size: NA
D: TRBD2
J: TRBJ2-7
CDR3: CASSTSGSYEQYF
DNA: TGTGCCAGCAGCACTAGCGGTTCCTACGAGCAGTACTTC

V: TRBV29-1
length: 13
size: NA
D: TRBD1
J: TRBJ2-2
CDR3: CSVAGTGTGELFF
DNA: TGCAGCGTTGCGGGGACAGGGACCGGGGAGCTGTTTTTT

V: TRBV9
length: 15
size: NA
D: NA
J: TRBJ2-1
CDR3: CASSARDASYNEQFF
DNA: TGTGCCAGCAGCGCCCGGGACGCCTCCTACAATGAGCAGTTCTTC

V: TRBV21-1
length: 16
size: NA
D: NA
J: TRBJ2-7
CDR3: CASSVRSGPSSYEQYF
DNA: TGTGCCAGCAGCGTACGTTCAGGGCCTTCCTCCTACGAGCAGTACTTC

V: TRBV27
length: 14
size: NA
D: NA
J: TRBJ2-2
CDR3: CASSSELNTGELFF
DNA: TGTGCCAGCAGTAGCGAACTGAACACCGGGGAGCTGTTTTTT

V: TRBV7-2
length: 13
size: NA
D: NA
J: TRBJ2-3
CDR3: CASSSGAGDTQYF
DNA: TGTGCCAGCAGCTCGGGAGCAGGAGATACGCAGTATTTT

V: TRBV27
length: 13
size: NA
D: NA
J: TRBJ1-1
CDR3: CASSRWENTEAFF
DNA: TGTGCCAGCAGTCGGTGGGAGAACACTGAAGCTTTCTTT

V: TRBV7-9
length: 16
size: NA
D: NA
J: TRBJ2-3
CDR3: CASSRRGGISTDTQYF
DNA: TGTGCCAGCAGTAGACGCGGGGGCATCAGCACAGATACGCAGTATTTT

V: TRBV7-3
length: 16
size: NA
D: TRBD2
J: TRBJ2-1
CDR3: CASSLTGGSLFNEQFF
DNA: TGTGCCAGCAGCTTAACGGGGGGGTCCCTTTTCAATGAGCAGTTCTTC

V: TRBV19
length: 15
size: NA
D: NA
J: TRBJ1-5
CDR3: CASSSAGMSNQPQHF
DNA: TGTGCCAGTAGTAGTGCAGGGATGAGCAATCAGCCCCAGCATTTT

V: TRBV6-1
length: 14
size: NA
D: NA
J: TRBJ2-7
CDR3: CASSESRRSYEQYF
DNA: TGTGCCAGCAGTGAATCGCGGAGATCCTACGAGCAGTACTTC

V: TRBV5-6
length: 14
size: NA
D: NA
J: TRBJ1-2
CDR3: CASSQEGGNYGYTF
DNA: TGTGCCAGCAGCCAGGAGGGAGGGAACTATGGCTACACCTTC

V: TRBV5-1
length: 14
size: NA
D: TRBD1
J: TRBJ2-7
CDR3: CASKVGTDSHEQYF
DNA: TGCGCCAGCAAGGTTGGGACAGATTCCCACGAGCAGTACTTC

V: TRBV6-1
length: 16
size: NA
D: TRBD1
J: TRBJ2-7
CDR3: CASSEALGQAAYEQYF
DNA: TGTGCCAGCAGTGAAGCATTGGGACAGGCTGCCTACGAGCAGTACTTC

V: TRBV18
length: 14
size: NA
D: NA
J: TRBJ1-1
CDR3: CASSPQRENTEAFF
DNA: TGTGCCAGCTCACCACAACGGGAGAACACTGAAGCTTTCTTT

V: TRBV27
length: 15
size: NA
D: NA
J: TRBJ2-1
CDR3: CASSLDWSSYNEQFF
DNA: TGTGCCAGCAGTTTAGACTGGAGCTCCTACAATGAGCAGTTCTTC

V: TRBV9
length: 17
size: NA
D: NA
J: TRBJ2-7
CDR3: CASSLAPGNRGNHEQYF
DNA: TGTGCCAGCAGCCTCGCTCCTGGAAATCGCGGGAACCACGAGCAGTACTTC

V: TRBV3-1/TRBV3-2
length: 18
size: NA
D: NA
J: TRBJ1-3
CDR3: CASSHPFPPRNSGNTIYF
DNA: TGTGCCAGCAGCCACCCCTTCCCCCCCCGGAACTCTGGAAACACCATATATTTT

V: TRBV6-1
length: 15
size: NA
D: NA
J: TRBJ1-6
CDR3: CASSDGQTTDSPLHF
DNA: TGTGCCAGCAGTGATGGACAGACGACGGATTCACCCCTCCACTTT

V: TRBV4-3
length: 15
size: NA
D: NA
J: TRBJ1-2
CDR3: CASSPKAGVSYGYTF
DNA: TGCGCCAGCAGCCCCAAGGCAGGGGTTAGCTATGGCTACACCTTC

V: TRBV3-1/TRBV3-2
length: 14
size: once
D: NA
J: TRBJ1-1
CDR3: CASSQDSANLQAFF
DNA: TGTGCCAGCAGCCAAGATTCCGCAAATTTACAAGCTTTCTTT

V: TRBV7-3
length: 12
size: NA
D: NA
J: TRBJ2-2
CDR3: CASSSGDGELFF
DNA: TGTGCCAGCAGCTCTGGGGACGGGGAGCTGTTTTTT

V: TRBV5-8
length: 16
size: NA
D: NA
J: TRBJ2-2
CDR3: CASSSRPDSPPGELFF
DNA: TGTGCCAGCAGCTCCCGCCCGGACTCTCCACCGGGGGAGCTGTTTTTT

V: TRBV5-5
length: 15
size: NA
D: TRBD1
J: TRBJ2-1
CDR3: CASSFLRGRDNEQFF
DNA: TGTGCCAGCAGCTTTCTCAGGGGGCGGGACAATGAGCAGTTCTTC

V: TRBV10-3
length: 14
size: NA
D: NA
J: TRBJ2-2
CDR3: CAIRGDGNTGELFF
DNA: TGTGCCATCAGGGGGGACGGGAACACCGGGGAGCTGTTTTTT

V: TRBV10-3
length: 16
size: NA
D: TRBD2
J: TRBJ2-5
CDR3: CAISDPGLADQETQYF
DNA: TGTGCCATCAGTGACCCGGGACTAGCGGACCAAGAGACCCAGTACTTC

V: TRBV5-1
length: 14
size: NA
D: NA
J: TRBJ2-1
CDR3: CASSFEQQGNEQFF
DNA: TGCGCCAGCAGCTTCGAACAACAGGGAAATGAGCAGTTCTTC

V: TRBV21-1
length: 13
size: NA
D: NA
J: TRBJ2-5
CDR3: CASSKKAGETQYF
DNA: TGTGCCAGCAGCAAAAAGGCGGGAGAGACCCAGTACTTC

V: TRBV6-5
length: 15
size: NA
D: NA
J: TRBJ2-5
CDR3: CASAPWGKLGETQYF
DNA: TGTGCCAGCGCTCCCTGGGGCAAGCTCGGGGAGACCCAGTACTTC

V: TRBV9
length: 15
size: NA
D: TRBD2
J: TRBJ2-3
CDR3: CASSVAGSGGDTQYF
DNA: TGTGCCAGCAGCGTCGCGGGTAGCGGGGGTGATACGCAGTATTTT

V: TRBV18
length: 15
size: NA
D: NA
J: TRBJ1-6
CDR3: CASSPEASQSSPLHF
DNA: TGTGCCAGCTCACCCGAGGCGTCTCAAAGTTCACCCCTCCACTTT

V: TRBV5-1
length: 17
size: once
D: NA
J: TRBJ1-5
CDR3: CASSLGGPSSSNQPQHF
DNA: TGCGCCAGCAGCTTGGGGGGGCCTAGCAGCTCCAATCAGCCCCAGCATTTT

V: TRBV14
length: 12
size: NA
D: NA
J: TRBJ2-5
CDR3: CASSLTEETQYF
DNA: TGTGCCAGCAGCCTCACCGAAGAGACCCAGTACTTC